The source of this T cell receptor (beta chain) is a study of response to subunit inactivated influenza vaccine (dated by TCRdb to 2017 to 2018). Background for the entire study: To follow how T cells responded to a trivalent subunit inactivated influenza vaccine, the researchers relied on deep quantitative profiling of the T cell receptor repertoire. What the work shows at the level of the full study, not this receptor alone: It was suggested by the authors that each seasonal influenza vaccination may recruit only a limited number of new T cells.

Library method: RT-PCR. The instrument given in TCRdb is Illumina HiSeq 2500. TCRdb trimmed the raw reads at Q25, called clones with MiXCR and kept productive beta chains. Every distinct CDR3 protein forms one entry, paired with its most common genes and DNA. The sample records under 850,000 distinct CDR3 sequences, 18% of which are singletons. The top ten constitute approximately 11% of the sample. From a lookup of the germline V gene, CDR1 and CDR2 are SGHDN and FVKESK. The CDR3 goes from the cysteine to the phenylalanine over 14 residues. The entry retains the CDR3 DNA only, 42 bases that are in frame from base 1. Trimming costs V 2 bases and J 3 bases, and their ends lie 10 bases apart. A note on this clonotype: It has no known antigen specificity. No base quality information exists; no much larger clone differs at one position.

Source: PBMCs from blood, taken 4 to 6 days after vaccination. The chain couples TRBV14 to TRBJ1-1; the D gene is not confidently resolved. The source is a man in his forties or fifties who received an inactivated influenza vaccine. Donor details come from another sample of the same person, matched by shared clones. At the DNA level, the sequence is TGTGCCAGCAGCCAATGGGATGGAGACACTGAAGCTTTCTTT. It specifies CASSQWDGDTEAFF.